This T cell receptor (beta chain) was found in a study of cytomegalovirus exposure and HLA in healthy donors. The PCR contained 60 Vbeta and 13 Jbeta primers. Measured with immunoSEQ multiplex PCR; TCRdb has only the in-frame clones, and not every one. This table holds 110,000 or so clones, about 70% found once. The CDR3 extends over 15 amino acids. Germline V gene sequence: CDR1 SEHNR, CDR2 FQNEAQ (reference sequence). The J segment lost 2 bases and the V segment lost 6 bases, leaving 7 bases of the junction unmatched. The TCR sequence derives from a woman aged 40 to 55 in good health and CMV-seropositive. The J gene is TRBJ2-7, the V gene TRBV7-9; TRBD1 agrees at 10 bases. The material sequenced was PBMCs. The DNA for the CDR3 is TGTGCCAGCAGAGCACCGGGACAGGGGACCTACGAGCAGTACTTC. Its protein is CASRAPGQGTYEQYF. The full variable domain, in which reference TRBV7-9 and TRBJ2-7 provide the parts outside the CDR3, is DTGVSQNPRHKITKRGQNVTFRCDPISEHNRLYWYRQTLGQGPEFLTYFQNEAQLEKSRLLSDRFSAERPKGSFSTLEIQRTEQGDSAMYLCASRAPGQGTYEQYFGPGTRLTVT.